Below, 8 T cell receptor beta chains from the same sample are listed, as sequenced in a study of regulatory T cells in long-lasting Graves disease. Regarding time point: newly diagnosed GD, antithyroid drugs for less than 3 months. Following extraction of RNA from PBMCs, that RNA was used to make the TCR library. Assembly of TCR beta libraries relied on iRepertoire HTBI primers together with Arm-PCR of CDR3 regions. TCRdb re-called the multiplex PCR reads through MiXCR, storing one row per CDR3 protein. The sample has under 700,000 distinct CDR3 sequences, about 16% seen once; the top ten hold approximately 25%. The same sample was also used in a study of T cells in Graves' hyperthyroidism and ophthalmopathy.

The sequenced sample was peripheral blood mononuclear cells (PBMCs), obtained at new diagnosis, from a patient treated with antithyroid drugs. All receptors come from a woman aged 40 to 65 with Graves disease.

This clonotype was detected ten times or more. The chain joins TRBV12-5 to TRBJ1-2, with unresolved D. The V end lost 4 bases, the J end lost 4 bases, and 10 bases lay between the germline ends. The germline V gene has CDR1 LGHNT and CDR2 FRNRAP. The CDR3 covers 13 residues. This CDR3 reads CASGSWTVYGYTF. The DNA for the CDR3 is TGTGCTAGTGGTTCATGGACGGTCTATGGCTACACCTTC. The variable domain in full, with the rest retrieved from reference TRBV12-5 and TRBJ1-2, is DARVTQTPRHKVTEMGQEVTMRCQPILGHNTVFWYRQTMMQGLELLAYFRNRAPLDDSGMPKDRFSAEMPDATLATLKIQPSEPRDSAVYFCASGSWTVYGYTFGSGTRLTVV.

The chain employs TRBV6-2 or TRBV6-3 and TRBJ1-1; maybe TRBD1 (6 bases). The CDR3 covers 13 residues. The V end was cut by 4 bases, the J end by 7 bases, with 13 bases between. Germline CDR1 and CDR2: MNHEY and SVGEGT. The CDR3 DNA follows: TGTGCCAGCAGTTCTTTGACAGGATTTGAAGCTTTCTTT. Translated, it gives CASSSLTGFEAFF.

This clonotype was seen a handful of times. This rearrangement joins TRBV19 to TRBJ1-1; 7 bases align to TRBD1. The CDR3 has 13 residues. Germline CDR1 LNHDA, CDR2 SQIVND (reference sequence). V shed 7 bases and J 0 bases; nucleotides not matched to a gene: 2. Here the CDR3 DNA reads TGTGCCAGTAACCAGGGGGTGAACACTGAAGCTTTCTTT. It codes for CASNQGVNTEAFF.

This clonotype has just a few counts. The V gene is TRBV5-4, the J gene TRBJ2-7; D gene unclear. The CDR3 spans 12 residues. The germline V gene encodes CDR1 SGHNT and CDR2 YYREEE (reference sequence). V lost 3 bases and J lost 7, with 11 bases in between. CDR3: CASSYLGREQYF. CDR3 nucleotide sequence: TGTGCCAGCAGCTACCTCGGGCGGGAGCAGTACTTC.

This clonotype was counted many times. The rearrangement links TRBV18 to TRBJ2-5; D not certain. The CDR3 loop spans 15 amino acids. V gave up 3 bases and J gave up 1 base, with 12 bases separating them. The V gene's germline CDR1 is KGHSH and CDR2 LQKENI. The CDR3 DNA sequence: TGTGCCAGCTCACCGCCTCCACAAATCCAAGAGACCCAGTACTTC. This translates into CASSPPPQIQETQYF.

This clonotype was observed a handful of times. This chain joins TRBV6-1 and TRBJ2-3, with 8 bases fitting TRBD1. CDR3 length: 16 amino acids. The V gene end was trimmed by 6 bases and the J gene end by 1 base; junction bases not matched to a gene: 9. Germline lookup yields CDR1 MNHNS and CDR2 SASEGT. The CDR3 DNA sequence: TGTGCCAGCAGCACCGCCAGGGGGCTTGGCACAGATACGCAGTATTTT. It translates to CASSTARGLGTDTQYF.

This clonotype was counted a few times. J is TRBJ1-2 and V is TRBV10-2, with D unclear. V was shortened by 3 bases and J by 3 bases, with 8 bases between the two germline ends. Germline CDR1 WSHSY, CDR2 SAAADI. This CDR3 contains 13 residues. This CDR3 is CASSETRDYGYTF. CDR3 bases: TGCGCCAGCAGTGAAACGAGGGACTATGGCTACACCTTC.

This clonotype was detected many times. The rearrangement uses TRBV28 and TRBJ2-3; TRBD2 agrees at 7 bases. The CDR3 covers 11 residues. V lost 5 bases and J lost 8; bases outside the gene matches: 1. Germline loops: CDR1 MDHEN, CDR2 SYDVKM. The CDR3 here is CASSTGGTQYF. CDR3 coding DNA: TGTGCCAGCAGTACGGGAGGTACGCAGTATTTT.